This T cell receptor (beta chain) was captured by sequencing in a study of T cell responses to AZD1222 COVID-19 vaccine. Clones were sequenced by immunoSEQ multiplex PCR, and TCRdb holds only the in-frame ones, with some missing. The sample has over 100,000 clones; roughly 90% are singletons. This CDR3 is 19 amino acids long. The sample in question was peripheral blood, obtained on day 0 of AZD1222 vaccination. The sequence was obtained from an adult in good health. The chain combines TRBV21-1 with TRBJ1-6; no DNA check was done on the table's D call, TRBD1. TRBV21-1 represents a pseudogene. The DNA for the CDR3 is TGTGCCAGCAGCAAAGCTGAACAGGGGGCAACGTGGTTCAATTCACCCCTCCACTTT. It codes for CASSKAEQGATWFNSPLHF.